This entry describes one T cell receptor (beta chain). There are many counts of this clonotype. Its specific antigen is unknown. Base-call qualities are not available, and no considerably larger clone is one nucleotide away. The record originates from a study of CD8 T cells in ankylosing spondylitis (TCRdb year 2017). Study-wide context: T cell receptor beta repertoires were profiled in healthy donors and ankylosing spondylitis patients so that disease-linked TCR variants could be found. Peripheral blood was sampled, and synovial fluid was also collected from ankylosing spondylitis patients. The full study cohort comprised about 25 ankylosing spondylitis patients and roughly 110 healthy donors.

Including cysteine and phenylalanine, the CDR3 has 14 amino acids. Only CDR3 DNA remains: 42 bases, in frame from the first base. In the germline V gene, CDR1 corresponds to ENHRY and CDR2 to SYGVKD. Trimming removed 2 bases from V and 5 bases from J, leaving 13 bases between the germline ends. Overall study results and their limits: A TCR beta motif made up of roughly eight highly homologous amino acid variants appeared to be characteristic of blood from ankylosing spondylitis patients. The disease-linked clones were reported to be significantly enriched in matched synovial fluid samples from ankylosing spondylitis patients. A CD8+ phenotype was shown by the disease-linked clones, which were found at relatively low frequencies in peripheral blood. Some TCR beta motif variants had previously been reported in synovial fluid and blood of reactive arthritis patients, which suggested common disease-initiation mechanisms.

The instrument was an Illumina HiSeq 2500. Quantitative 5'-RACE with molecular barcodes was used to prepare TCR beta libraries. From the authors' description of their analysis: A new computational method, built on a probabilistic model of VDJ rearrangement, was used to identify disease-linked TCR variants. TCRdb applied fastp at Q25 and MiXCR to the public reads, then kept only in-frame beta chains. Rows with a matching CDR3 protein are joined into one entry that keeps the most common DNA and genes. The V and J calls follow TCRdb's processing rather than the paper's. In all, the sample holds about 300,000 distinct CDR3 sequences, and around 10% of those were seen once. The biggest ten clones account for 9.1% of the sample.

Sequencing was performed on blood, either unsorted or a sorted T cell fraction (not recorded which). The sequence was collected from a female donor with ankylosing spondylitis or in good health (not recorded which). The chain is made from TRBV10-3 and TRBJ2-7, with TRBD1 tentatively as D gene (5 bases match). At the DNA level, the sequence is TGTGCCATCAGTGAGATGGGCAGGGTAGACGAGCAGTACTTC. This translates into CAISEMGRVDEQYF.